Below, one T cell receptor beta chain is given with its context. The count of this clone is one. Its binding antigen is unknown. No base-level quality is on record; no much larger clone is a single base apart. TCRbeta CDR3 regions were amplified from genomic DNA using the immunoSEQ Assay, a bias-controlled multiplex PCR. In the paper's pipeline: The number of nucleated cells in each sample was estimated by amplification of reference gene primers within the assay. Sequence reads were collapsed and filtered to measure the absolute abundance of every unique TCRbeta CDR3 rearrangement. For each sample, productive Simpson clonality was calculated as the square root of Simpson's diversity index across productive rearrangements. TCRdb stores this immuneACCESS table with in-frame sequences only. Part of the clones is absent; in the studies checked, under half of the shortfall reflects unresolved V genes, and no reason is known for the rest. D and trimming come from the DNA, and the V and J calls and clone size come from that table. For this sample there are roughly 290,000 clones; approximately 83% appear just once. The top ten constitute roughly 1.9% of the sample.

The CDR3 runs 15 residues from the cysteine to the phenylalanine. CDR3 DNA only is kept here, 45 bases in frame from base 1. V loses 4 bases, J loses 1 base, and the germline ends lie 11 bases apart. CDR1 and CDR2 are drawn from the germline V gene: SGHVS, FNYEAQ. This record belongs to a study of blood T cell repertoires in COVID-19 (dated by TCRdb to 2019 to 2021). As for the study more broadly: Samples from collaborators originated in the United States, Italy and Spain and spanned both the acute and convalescent phases of COVID-19. Where HLA class I and class II types were available, the types were taken from metadata supplied by the sample provider, not from assay-based typing. The samples were drawn from two sources: the first 160 participants of the ongoing ImmuneRACE study, and approximately 1,300 subjects contributed by 6 global collaborators. Deeply sampled blood TCRbeta repertoires from subjects exposed to, actively infected with, or recovered from COVID-19 were included in the dataset. The repertoires were released in a freely available public database intended as a resource for research on the immune response to SARS-CoV-2. The material from the prospective study consisted of cDNA or gDNA derived from T cells, B-cell-depleted T cells, or PBMCs. A de-identified subject ID, COVID-19 status, age in years and sex were almost always included in the sample metadata. Findings and caveats that apply to the study as a whole: Clinical and demographic metadata were provided uncurated, with the amount varying by source and participant.

A second Seattle source provided samples from volunteer blood donors who had recovered from COVID-19. The collaborating institutions used their own protocols to collect whole blood in K2EDTA tubes. For TCRbeta analysis, collaborators shipped samples as frozen whole blood, isolated PBMCs, or DNA extracted from either of those sample types. The sample consisted of peripheral blood. Here the chain combines TRBV7-6 and TRBJ2-1; the D gene is possibly TRBD1, with 7 bases matching. The TCR sequence derives from a woman under 40 who had recovered from COVID-19. CDR3 loop: CASSSRDSSYNEQFF. In nucleotide form, the sequence is TGTGCCAGCAGCTCGCGGGACAGTTCCTACAATGAGCAGTTCTTC.